These 15 T cell receptor beta chains were all obtained from the same sample, sequenced in a study of blood T cell repertoires in COVID-19. TCRdb keeps only in-frame clones here, not all; method: immunoSEQ multiplex PCR. The data contain 330,000 or so clones, 87% of them singletons. The specimen sequenced was PBMCs or T cells enriched from blood (not recorded which). The origin of the receptors is a woman in her 30s who had recovered from COVID-19.

The rearrangement links TRBV5-1 to TRBJ2-1; D is unresolved. This CDR3 is built from 15 residues. The germline CDR1 and CDR2 sequences are SGHRS and YFSETQ. Trimming left V 1 base short and J 6 bases short, with 14 bases between. The CDR3 region is CASSLSQHFSNEQFF. The CDR3 bases are TGCGCCAGCAGCTTGTCACAGCACTTTTCCAATGAGCAGTTCTTC. The full variable domain, its missing parts supplied by reference TRBV5-1 and TRBJ2-1, is KAGVTQTPRYLIKTRGQQVTLSCSPISGHRSVSWYQQTPGQGLQFLFEYFSETQRNKGNFPGRFSGRQFSNSRSEMNVSTLELGDSALYLCASSLSQHFSNEQFFGPGTRLTVL.

In nucleotides, the CDR3 is TGTGCCAGCAGCCAAGATTCATGGCAGGGGGCGTCCAAAAACATTCAGTACTTC. This sequence encodes CASSQDSWQGASKNIQYF. The rearrangement links TRBV3-1 (or the pseudogene TRBV3-2) to TRBJ2-4, with TRBD1 matching over 8 bases. CDR3 size: 18 residues. Germline V gene data show CDR1 as LGHDT and CDR2 as YNNKEL (reference sequence). V lost 0 bases, J lost 2 bases, and 9 bases stayed unmatched.

This rearrangement joins TRBV6-2 or TRBV6-3 to TRBJ1-5; 8 bases agree with TRBD1. CDR1 and CDR2 (germline): MNHEY, SVGEGT. Trimming took 3 bases from V and 3 from J; bases not matched to a gene: 4. This CDR3 is 15 amino acids long. This CDR3 is CASSYDRGFNQPQHF. Written as DNA, the CDR3 is TGTGCCAGCAGTTATGACAGGGGCTTCAATCAGCCCCAGCATTTT.

The CDR3 nucleotides read TGTGCCAGCAGTGACCCGGCGGGAGGGGTAGATACGCAGTATTTT. It yields the protein CASSDPAGGVDTQYF. The rearrangement links TRBV25-1 to TRBJ2-3; TRBD2 matches 9 bases. This CDR3 has 15 amino acids. The germline V gene encodes CDR1 MGHDK and CDR2 SYGVNS. The V and J ends lost 3 bases and 5 bases, in that order; junction bases with no gene match: 6. The full variable domain, completed using reference TRBV25-1 and TRBJ2-3, is EADIYQTPRYLVIGTGKKITLECSQTMGHDKMYWYQQDPGMELHLIHYSYGVNSTEKGDLSSESTVSRIRTEHFPLTLESARPSHTSQYLCASSDPAGGVDTQYFGPGTRLTVL.

The chain combines TRBV5-4 with TRBJ2-7; D possibly corresponds to TRBD2 (6 bases). V was shortened by 2 bases and J by 2 bases, with 11 bases between the two germline ends. The CDR3 totals 14 residues. The germline V gene has CDR1 SGHNT and CDR2 YYREEE (reference sequence). The DNA for the CDR3 is TGTGCCAGCAGCTTTGGGACTGCCCCCTACGAGCAGTACTTC. This gives the protein CASSFGTAPYEQYF.

The J gene is TRBJ2-3, the V gene TRBV7-9; 16 nucleotides align to TRBD2. The germline gives CDR1 SEHNR, CDR2 FQNEAQ (reference sequence). V lost 1 base to trimming and J lost 0 bases; unmatched junction nucleotides: 4. The CDR3 extends over 19 amino acids. This CDR3 is CASSLVGTSGGASTDTQYF. Here the CDR3 DNA reads TGTGCCAGCAGCTTAGTTGGGACTAGCGGGGGGGCTAGCACAGATACGCAGTATTTT.

This chain connects TRBV6-5 to TRBJ2-5, with no clear D. The V end lost 6 bases, the J end lost 5 bases, and 13 bases lay between the germline ends. Germline V gene sequence: CDR1 MNHEY, CDR2 SVGAGI. The CDR3 spans 13 residues. The CDR3 nucleotides read TGTGCCAGCAGATCCATCCTGAGGGAGACCCAGTACTTC. Translating it yields CASRSILRETQYF.

The chain couples TRBV6-2 or TRBV6-3 to TRBJ2-1; weak D call: TRBD2 (5 bases). Trimming pared 5 bases from V and 9 bases from J, leaving 14 bases between. From germline, CDR1 is MNHEY and CDR2 SVGEGT. The CDR3 loop spans 13 amino acids. CDR3 loop: CASSITGGGEQFF. For the CDR3, the DNA is TGTGCCAGCAGTATAACCGGAGGCGGTGAGCAGTTCTTC.

The CDR3 bases are TGTGCCAGCAGCTCAGAGCGGGAGGATGAGCAGTTCTTC. It yields the protein CASSSEREDEQFF. The chain is built from TRBV7-2 and TRBJ2-1; TRBD2 matches at 9 bases. The CDR3 is 13 residues long. Germline lookup yields CDR1 SGHTA and CDR2 FQGNSA. V lost 4 bases, J lost 8 bases, and 3 bases stayed unmatched.

The table lists this clone with a count of one. The gene calls are TRBV19 and TRBJ2-1, with 7 bases matching TRBD1. CDR3 length: 15 amino acids. The germline gives CDR1 LNHDA, CDR2 SQIVND (reference sequence). With 6 bases clipped from V and 2 bases from J, the junction kept 7 bases outside the gene matches. CDR3 in DNA: TGTGCCAGTAGCCTTGACAGGGCCCCCTACAATGAGCAGTTCTTC. It yields the protein CASSLDRAPYNEQFF.

The chain recombines TRBV3-1 (or the pseudogene TRBV3-2) with TRBJ2-1; 8 bases match TRBD2. With V trimmed by 5 bases and J by 6 bases, 12 bases remained unmatched. The CDR3 is made up of 16 amino acids. CDR1 is LGHDT and CDR2 is YNNKEL in the germline V gene (reference sequence). The CDR3 loop reads CASSLGGGLVINEQFF. The CDR3, as DNA: TGTGCCAGCAGCTTGGGGGGGGGACTAGTCATCAATGAGCAGTTCTTC.

This chain joins TRBV7-3 and TRBJ1-1, with 12 bases aligning to TRBD1. Germline values: CDR1 SGHTA, CDR2 FQGTGA. J lost 1 base, V lost 5 bases, and 8 bases had no gene match. This CDR3 is built from 17 residues. CDR3 nucleotides: TGTGCCAGCAGCCCATTGGGACAGGGGGCGAGGAACACTGAAGCTTTCTTT. Protein: CASSPLGQGARNTEAFF.

The chain combines TRBV11-2 with TRBJ1-1; perhaps TRBD1 as D (5 bases). V was pared by 5 bases and J by 6 bases, with 16 bases between. The CDR3 has 14 amino acids. Germline V gene data show CDR1 as SGHAT and CDR2 as FQNNGV. The CDR3 DNA sequence: TGTGCCAGCAGCCCCCCGGGGGATTTTGCTGAAGCTTTCTTT. Protein product: CASSPPGDFAEAFF. Together with reference TRBV11-2 and TRBJ1-1, the CDR3 gives the full variable domain: EAGVAQSPRYKIIEKRQSVAFWCNPISGHATLYWYQQILGQGPKLLIQFQNNGVVDDSQLPKDRFSAERLKGVDSTLKIQPAKLEDSAVYLCASSPPGDFAEAFFGQGTRLTVV.

The rearrangement links TRBV6-1 to TRBJ1-5; unclear D gene. V was shortened by 2 bases and J by 6 bases, with 11 bases between the two germline ends. Germline V gene sequence: CDR1 MNHNS, CDR2 SASEGT. This CDR3 has 14 residues. The CDR3 region has the DNA TGTGCCAGCAGTGAAAGGTGGGAGGGTCAGCCCCAGCATTTT. Amino acid sequence: CASSERWEGQPQHF.

V and J are TRBV15 and TRBJ2-1, with 7 bases lining up with TRBD1. V was pared by 4 bases and J by 8 bases, with 11 bases of the junction left unmatched. Germline values: CDR1 LNHNV, CDR2 YYDKDF (reference sequence). The CDR3 sequence is 15 residues long. The CDR3 reads CATSTRQGSMDEQFF. CDR3 DNA: TGTGCCACCAGCACACGACAGGGATCGATGGATGAGCAGTTCTTC.